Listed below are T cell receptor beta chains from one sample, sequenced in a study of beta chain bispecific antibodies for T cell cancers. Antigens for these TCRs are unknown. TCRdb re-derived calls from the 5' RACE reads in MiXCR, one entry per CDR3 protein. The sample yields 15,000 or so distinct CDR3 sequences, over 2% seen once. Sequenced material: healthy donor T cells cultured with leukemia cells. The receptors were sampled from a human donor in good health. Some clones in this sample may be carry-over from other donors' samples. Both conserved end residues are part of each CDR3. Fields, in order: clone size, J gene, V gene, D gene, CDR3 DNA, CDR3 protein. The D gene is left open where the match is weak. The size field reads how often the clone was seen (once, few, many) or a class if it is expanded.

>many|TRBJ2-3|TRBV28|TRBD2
TGTGCCAGCAGTTTGCGGGGGGTTCGCACAGATACGCAGTATTTT
CASSLRGVRTDTQYF
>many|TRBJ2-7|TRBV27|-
TGTGCCAGCAGTCCCGGGACGGACTCCTACGAGCAGTACTTC
CASSPGTDSYEQYF
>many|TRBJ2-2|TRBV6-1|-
TGTGCCAGCAGCGCGACCGGGGAGCTGTTTTTT
CASSATGELFF
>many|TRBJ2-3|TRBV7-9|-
TGTGCCAGCAGCCCATCTCGGGATGAGGATACGCAGTATTTT
CASSPSRDEDTQYF
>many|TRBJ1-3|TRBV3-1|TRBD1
TGTGCCAGCAGCCAAGGGCAAAGGCGACAGGGCGGATCTGGAAACACCATATATTTT
CASSQGQRRQGGSGNTIYF
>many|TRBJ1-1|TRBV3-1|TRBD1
TGTGCCAGCAGCCTGAACAGGGGCTTATCCACTGAAGCTTTCTTT
CASSLNRGLSTEAFF
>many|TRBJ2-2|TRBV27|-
TGTGCCAGCAACACCGTAGGGGGGGCGGTCACCGGGGAGCTGTTTTTT
CASNTVGGAVTGELFF
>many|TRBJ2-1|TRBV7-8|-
TGTGCCAGCCAAGGCACCGTCCTGATAAATGAGCAGTTCTTC
CASQGTVLINEQFF
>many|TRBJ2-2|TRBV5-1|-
TGCGCCAGCAGCTTGGCTACAGGGTGGACCGGGGAGCTGTTTTTT
CASSLATGWTGELFF
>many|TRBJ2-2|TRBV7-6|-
TGTGCCAGCAGCTTTTATAGCGGAAGATACACCGGGGAGCTGTTTTTT
CASSFYSGRYTGELFF
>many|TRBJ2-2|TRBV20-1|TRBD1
TGCAGTGCTATGGACAGGGCTGACACCGGGGAGCTGTTTTTT
CSAMDRADTGELFF
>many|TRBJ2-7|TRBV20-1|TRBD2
TGCAGTGCTAGCCCACTAGCGGGGGCCAGCTCCTACGAGCAGTACTTC
CSASPLAGASSYEQYF
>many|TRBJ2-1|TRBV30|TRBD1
TGTGCCTGGAGTGACGGGACAGGGGCCCATGAGCAGTTCTTC
CAWSDGTGAHEQFF
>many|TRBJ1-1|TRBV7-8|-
TGTGCCAGCAGCACCCCCCGGGGGGCGATGGACACTGAAGCTTTCTTT
CASSTPRGAMDTEAFF
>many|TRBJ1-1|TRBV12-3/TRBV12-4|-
TGTGCCAGCAGTTTATGGGGGGCGACTGAAGCTTTCTTT
CASSLWGATEAFF
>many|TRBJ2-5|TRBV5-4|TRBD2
TGTGCCAGCAGCTTGGTCGAGCGGGGGGGGTATAAGACCCAGTACTTC
CASSLVERGGYKTQYF
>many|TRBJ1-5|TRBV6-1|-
TGTGCCAGCAGTGAAGCGTTCAGCAATCAGCCCCAGCATTTT
CASSEAFSNQPQHF
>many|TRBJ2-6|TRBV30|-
TGTGCCTGGGACAGCTCTGGGGCCAACGTCCTGACTTTC
CAWDSSGANVLTF
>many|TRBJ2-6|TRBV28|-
TGTGCCAGCAGTTTAGGGGGCGGCTCTGGGGCCAACGTCCTGACTTTC
CASSLGGGSGANVLTF
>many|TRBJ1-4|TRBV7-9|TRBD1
TGTGCCAGCAGCTTAGGTGGGACAGGGGGCGAGGAACTGTTTTTT
CASSLGGTGGEELFF
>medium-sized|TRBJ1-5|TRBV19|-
TGTGCCAGTAATGGAAGAGACCCTGGCAATCAGCCCCAGCATTTT
CASNGRDPGNQPQHF
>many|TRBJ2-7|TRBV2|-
TGTGCCAGCAGTGGTGAGGATCGCGAGCAGTACTTC
CASSGEDREQYF
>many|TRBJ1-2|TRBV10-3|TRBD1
TGTGCCATCAGTGGAACAGGGGTGCCTTTTGAGGGCTACACCTTC
CAISGTGVPFEGYTF
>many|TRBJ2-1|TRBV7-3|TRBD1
TGTGCCAGCAGCTTAACCCCACAGGGGTTAGTACCTAATGAGCAGTTCTTC
CASSLTPQGLVPNEQFF
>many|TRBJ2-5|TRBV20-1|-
TGCAGTGCTAGCCGCGGCGGCGCCCAAGAGACCCAGTACTTC
CSASRGGAQETQYF
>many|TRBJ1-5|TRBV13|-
TGTGCCAGCAGCTTACAGGAGGGGCCGCCCCAGCATTTT
CASSLQEGPPQHF
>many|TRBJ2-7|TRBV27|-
TGTGCCAGCAGTTTGGCGGGGCCCCGAGACGAGCAGTACTTC
CASSLAGPRDEQYF
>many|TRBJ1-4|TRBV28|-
TGTGCCAGCAGTTTAATCCAGGGAGGGGGGTTGGATGAAAAACTGTTTTTT
CASSLIQGGGLDEKLFF
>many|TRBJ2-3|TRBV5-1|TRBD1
TGCGCCAGCAGCATCGGACAGGGCACAGATACGCAGTATTTT
CASSIGQGTDTQYF
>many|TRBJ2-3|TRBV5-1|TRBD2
TGCGCCAGCAGCCGGCGGGGGGACGACACAGATACGCAGTATTTT
CASSRRGDDTDTQYF
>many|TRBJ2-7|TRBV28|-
TGTGCCAGCACCCCGAGGGACGACTACGAGCAGTACTTC
CASTPRDDYEQYF
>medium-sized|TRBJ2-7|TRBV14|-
TGTGCCAGCAGCCTTCAGGGGGGCACTATCTCCTACGAGCAGTACTTC
CASSLQGGTISYEQYF
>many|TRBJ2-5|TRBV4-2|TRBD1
TGTGCCAGCAGCCAATGGGACAGGGAGGACGAGACCCAGTACTTC
CASSQWDREDETQYF
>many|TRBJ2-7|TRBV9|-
TGTGCCAGCAGCGCCGGGATAGTGGACGGTAAAGGGTACGAGCAGTACTTC
CASSAGIVDGKGYEQYF
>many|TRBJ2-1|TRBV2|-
TGTGCCAGCATCTCGTTGGACAGCTCCTACAATGAGCAGTTCTTC
CASISLDSSYNEQFF
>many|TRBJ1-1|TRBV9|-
TGTGCCAGCAGCCGAGTCGACACCTTGGAAGCTTTCTTT
CASSRVDTLEAFF
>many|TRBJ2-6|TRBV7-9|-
TGTGCCAGCAGCTTGCGAGGGGTTAACGTCCTGACTTTC
CASSLRGVNVLTF
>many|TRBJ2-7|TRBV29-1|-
TGCAGCGTTGAACAGGACACCTACGAGCAGTACTTC
CSVEQDTYEQYF
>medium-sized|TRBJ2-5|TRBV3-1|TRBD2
TGTGCCAGCAGCCTTCTCGCGGGGGAGGAGACCCAGTACTTC
CASSLLAGEETQYF
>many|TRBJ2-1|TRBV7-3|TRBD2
TGTGCCAGCAGCTTATCTGGCGGGGGGCTGAATGAGCAGTTCTTC
CASSLSGGGLNEQFF
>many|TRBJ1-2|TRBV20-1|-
TGCAGTGCCCCGACAGGCTTCTATGGCTACACCTTC
CSAPTGFYGYTF
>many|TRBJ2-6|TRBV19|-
TGTGCCAGTAGTCTAAGTAAATCTGGGGCCAACGTCCTGACTTTC
CASSLSKSGANVLTF
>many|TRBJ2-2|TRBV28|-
TGTGCCAGCAGTTTAACGAGGAACACCGGGGAGCTGTTTTTT
CASSLTRNTGELFF
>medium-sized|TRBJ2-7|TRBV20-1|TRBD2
TGCAGTTTAGCGGGGGGCCCGGGTCCGCAGTACTTC
CSLAGGPGPQYF
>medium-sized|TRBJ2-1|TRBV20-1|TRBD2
TGCAGTGCTAGGGGGGAGGGGATATACAATGAGCAGTTCTTC
CSARGEGIYNEQFF
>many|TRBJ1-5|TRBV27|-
TGTGCCAGCAGTTTGGGAGGGGATCAGCCCCAGCATTTT
CASSLGGDQPQHF